What follows is one T cell receptor (beta chain) and its context. Its target is unknown. The data originate from a study of graft-versus-host responses after intestinal transplantation. About the study: All recipients were given anti-thymocyte globulin induction, and tacrolimus and steroids were then administered for 3 to 4 years. Study observations and caveats: Investigators detected GvH clones in recipient marrow, with some emerging earlier in ileum or blood. Allografts of patients with graft-donor T cell macrochimerism showed high graft-versus-host to host-versus-graft clone ratios.

TCRdb keeps only in-frame clones here, not all; method: immunoSEQ multiplex PCR. The sample yields some 130,000 clones, approximately 95% seen once. CDR3 size: 14 residues. V shed 2 bases and J shed 7 bases, with 12 bases lying between them. Per germline, CDR1 LNHDA and CDR2 SQIVND (reference sequence). The origin of this receptor is a human donor who received an intestinal transplant. The chain joins TRBV19 to TRBJ2-1; no definite D call. Sequenced material: unstimulated CD4+ T cells sorted from spleen or lymph node cells, taken before intestinal transplant. This CDR3 reads CASSISLVGNEQFF. Here the CDR3 DNA reads TGTGCCAGTAGTATAAGTCTAGTGGGTAATGAGCAGTTCTTC.